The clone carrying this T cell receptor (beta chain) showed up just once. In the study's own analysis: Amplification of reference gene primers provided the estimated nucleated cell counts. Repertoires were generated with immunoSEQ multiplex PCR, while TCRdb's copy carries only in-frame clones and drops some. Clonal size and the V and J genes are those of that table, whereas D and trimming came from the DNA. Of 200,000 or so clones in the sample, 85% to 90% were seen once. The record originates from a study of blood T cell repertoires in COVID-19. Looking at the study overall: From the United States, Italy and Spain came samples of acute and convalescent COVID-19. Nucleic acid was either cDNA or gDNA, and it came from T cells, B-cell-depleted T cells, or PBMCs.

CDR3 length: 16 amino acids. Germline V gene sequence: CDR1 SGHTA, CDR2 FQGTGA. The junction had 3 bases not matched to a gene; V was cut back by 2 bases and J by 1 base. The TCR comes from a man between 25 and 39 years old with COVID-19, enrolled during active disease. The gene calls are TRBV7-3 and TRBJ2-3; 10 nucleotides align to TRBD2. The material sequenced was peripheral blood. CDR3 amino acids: CASSLLAGVGTDTQYF. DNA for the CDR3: TGTGCCAGCAGCTTACTAGCGGGAGTCGGCACAGATACGCAGTATTTT.